These 21 T cell receptor beta chains came from one sample sequenced in a study of T cell clonality in common variable immunodeficiency (dated by TCRdb to the mid-2010s). The research as a whole found: CVID TCRbeta sequences were reported to have fewer deletions and N-nucleotide insertions and to lack highly modified clones with 13 or more V deletions.

Receptor amplification or capture employed the immunoSEQ multiplex PCR assay. Imported from immuneACCESS, the table was reduced by TCRdb to in-frame sequences with V and J called. These copies leave out some clones; in studies compared against another copy, an unresolved V gene accounts for under half, and the cause of the remainder is not known. This sample's table carries fewer than 10,000 clones. 3.5% to 4.5% of the sample lies in the top ten. These TCRs' antigens remain unknown. Input material: peripheral blood mononuclear cells. All receptors come from a human donor with common variable immunodeficiency.

Frequency places this clone as medium-sized. The CDR3 goes on 3 residues after the read ends, and that part is filled in from the germline J gene. The V and J genes are TRBV5-1 and TRBJ1-6, with D perhaps matching TRBD1 (6 bases). The CDR3 covers 12 residues. Germline loops: CDR1 SGHRS, CDR2 YFSETQ. Trimming stripped 4 bases from V and 10 bases from J, with 9 bases between. The covered CDR3 bases are TGCGCCAGCAGCGACACAGGGTCACCC. Its protein is CASSDTGSP. Given in full, the CDR3 is CASSDTGSPLHF.

In regard to this clone: The CDR3 end lies 3 residues beyond the end of the read and is filled in from the germline J gene. V gene TRBV18 combines with J gene TRBJ2-5; 15 nucleotides match TRBD2. After removal of 2 bases from V and 5 bases from J, the junction contained 15 bases not matched to a gene. The CDR3 is 20 residues long. Germline values: CDR1 KGHSH, CDR2 LQKENI. The CDR3 loop reads CASSPSAGLAGGGPGETQYF. The CDR3 bases that were read are TGTGCCAGCTCACCATCAGCTGGACTAGCGGGAGGGGGTCCCGGTGAGACC.

A word on this clone: The missing CDR3 end, 3 residues past where the read stops, is filled in from the germline J gene. The V call is TRBV18, the J call TRBJ2-3; 11 positions match TRBD2. The J segment lost 3 bases and the V segment lost 1 base, leaving 3 bases of the junction unmatched. This CDR3 contains 16 residues. The germline gives CDR1 KGHSH, CDR2 LQKENI. The CDR3 loop is CASSPRLAGGTDTQYF. Partial CDR3 DNA: TGTGCCAGCTCACCACGGCTAGCGGGAGGAACAGATACG.

Remarks on this clone: The CDR3 end is not reached by the read, which stops 3 residues before it; the germline J gene fills it in. The rearrangement uses TRBV19 and TRBJ2-1, with D tentatively TRBD2 (6 bases). The CDR3 has 15 amino acids. Germline assignment: CDR1 LNHDA and CDR2 SQIVND (reference sequence). Trimming removed 5 bases from V and 1 base from J, with 12 bases in between. CDR3 bases read: TGTGCCAGTAGTCCACAGGACTATTCCTACAATGAG. Its translation is CASSPQDYSYNE. The full-length CDR3 reads as CASSPQDYSYNEQFF.

As regards this clone: The CDR3 end is not reached by the read, which stops 3 residues before it; the germline J gene fills it in. The gene calls are TRBV18 and TRBJ2-7; D is unclear. CDR3 length: 14 amino acids. Trimming stripped 4 bases from V and 1 base from J, with 11 bases between. CDR1 is KGHSH, CDR2 LQKENI, per germline. Incomplete CDR3 DNA: TGTGCCAGCTCACTAGTAATGCGGTCCTACGAG. Its protein is CASSLVMRSYE. The CDR3 in its entirety is CASSLVMRSYEQYF.

To note about this clone: The CDR3 end is not reached by the read, which stops 3 residues before it; the germline J gene fills it in. This rearrangement joins TRBV19 to TRBJ2-6, with 9 bases matching TRBD1. The V segment lost 3 bases and the J segment 3 bases; nucleotides outside the gene matches: 3. Germline V gene data show CDR1 as LNHDA and CDR2 as SQIVND (reference sequence). There are 16 residues in the CDR3. CDR3 DNA, as far as it was read: TGTGCCAGTAGTATTAGGACAGGGGTTGGGGCCAACGTC. Amino acid sequence: CASSIRTGVGANV. The whole CDR3 sequence reads CASSIRTGVGANVLTF.

By frequency, this clone registers medium-sized. The read terminates 3 residues before the CDR3 end, so the remaining end is supplied by the germline J gene. The rearrangement uses TRBV15 and TRBJ2-3, with D tentatively TRBD1 (6 bases). Trimming took 5 bases from V and 1 from J, leaving 13 bases between them. Germline values: CDR1 LNHNV, CDR2 YYDKDF (reference sequence). The CDR3 spans 15 residues. CDR3 in amino acids: CATSPSDSRTDTQYF. The CDR3 bases that were read are TGTGCCACCAGCCCCTCGGACAGCCGCACAGATACG.

By frequency, this clone registers medium-sized. The read stops 3 residues short of the end of the CDR3; the missing end is completed from the germline J gene. The rearrangement uses TRBV20-1 and TRBJ1-4; 9 nucleotides line up with TRBD1. Germline V lookup: CDR1 DFQATT, CDR2 SNEGSKA (reference sequence). V shed 5 bases and J 0 bases; nucleotides not matched to a gene: 1. The CDR3 extends over 14 amino acids. The CDR3 sequence is CSAGQGTTNEKLFF. The part of the CDR3 DNA that was read is TGCAGTGCTGGACAGGGGACAACTAATGAAAAA.

With respect to this clone: The sample carries other DNA sequences with the same CDR3. CDR3 DNA (partial): TGTGCCAGTAGTATATTTAGGGGGTACGAG. It encodes CASSIFRGYE. The CDR3 as a whole reads CASSIFRGYEQYF. The V gene is TRBV19, the J gene TRBJ2-7, with D possibly being TRBD1 (6 bases). The sequence runs out 3 residues before the end of the CDR3; the remainder is reconstructed from the germline J gene. The V gene's germline CDR1 is LNHDA and CDR2 SQIVND (reference sequence). V shed 2 bases and J shed 4 bases, with 9 bases lying between them. This CDR3 spans 13 amino acids.

Comments on this clone: From the germline J gene comes the end of the CDR3, since the read stops 3 residues before it. The V call is TRBV6-2 or TRBV6-3, the J call TRBJ2-7; 7 nucleotides line up with TRBD1. The junction had 3 bases not matched to a gene; V was cut back by 2 bases and J by 5 bases. The CDR3 has 13 amino acids. Germline V gene data show CDR1 as MNHEY and CDR2 as SVGEGT. The CDR3: CASSYDRANEQYF. The part of the CDR3 DNA that was read is TGTGCCAGCAGTTACGACAGGGCGAACGAG.

Regarding this clone: With the read ending 3 residues before the CDR3 end, the germline J gene is used to fill in that end. This sequence joins TRBV18 and TRBJ1-1, with D tentatively TRBD1 (5 bases). V lost 4 bases, J lost 1 base, and 10 bases lay in between. The germline gives CDR1 KGHSH, CDR2 LQKENI. The CDR3 is made up of 14 amino acids. CDR3 residues: CASSLEGRNTEAFF. CDR3 bases read: TGTGCCAGCTCACTGGAGGGGAGGAACACTGAA.

Comments on this clone: Sequencing ends 3 residues short of the CDR3 end; the germline J gene provides the rest. J is TRBJ2-2 and V is TRBV19; TRBD2 matches 7 bases. J was trimmed by 4 bases and V by 7 bases; bases with no gene match: 12. CDR1 and CDR2 from the germline V gene are LNHDA and SQIVND (reference sequence). The CDR3 extends over 16 amino acids. The CDR3 protein is CASTRSGGRGTGELFF. CDR3 DNA (partial): TGTGCCAGTACAAGATCGGGGGGACGGGGCACCGGGGAG.

Note on this clone: The CDR3 end is not reached by the read, which stops 3 residues before it; the germline J gene fills it in. This chain uses TRBV18 with TRBJ2-6; 8 bases map to TRBD2. V gave up 1 base and J gave up 0 bases; unmatched junction bases: 5. The CDR3 covers 18 residues. Per germline, CDR1 KGHSH and CDR2 LQKENI. The covered CDR3 bases are TGTGCCAGCTCACCACAGAGCGGGGGCCCCTCTGGGGCCAACGTC. Amino acid sequence: CASSPQSGGPSGANV. The CDR3 in its entirety is CASSPQSGGPSGANVLTF.

In the case of this clone: With the read ending 3 residues before the CDR3 end, the germline J gene is used to fill in that end. This chain joins TRBV5-1 and TRBJ2-3; possibly TRBD1 for D (5 bases). Trimming removed 0 bases at V and 3 bases at J, with 8 bases between. The CDR3 covers 14 residues. CDR1 and CDR2 (germline): SGHRS, YFSETQ. The CDR3 bases that were read are TGCGCCAGCAGCTTGGGGGGCTGGACAGATACG. Its translation is CASSLGGWTDT. The entire CDR3 is CASSLGGWTDTQYF.

To note about this clone: The read terminates 3 residues ahead of where the CDR3 ends, so the germline J gene completes it. The chain employs TRBV6-2 or TRBV6-3 and TRBJ2-3; the D gene is possibly TRBD1 (6 bases). The germline gives CDR1 MNHEY, CDR2 SVGEGT. V gave up 10 bases and J gave up 3 bases, with 14 bases separating them. This CDR3 contains 13 residues. The CDR3 is CATSRGRTDTQYF. The DNA read from the CDR3 is TGTGCCACAAGCAGGGGTCGGACAGATACG.

Worth noting for this clone: The CDR3 extends 3 residues past the end of the read, so its final part is completed from the germline J gene. This chain joins TRBV19 and TRBJ2-3; D perhaps matches TRBD1 (6 bases). Germline V gene sequence: CDR1 LNHDA, CDR2 SQIVND (reference sequence). Trimming took off 6 bases at V and 4 bases at J, with 20 bases between the two ends. The CDR3 is 16 residues long. The CDR3 bases that were read are TGTGCCAGTAGCCCTGGGACACCCTGGGGTCCAGATACG. This codes for CASSPGTPWGPDT. The whole CDR3 reads CASSPGTPWGPDTQYF.

Of note for this clone: The read ends 3 residues early relative to the CDR3; the germline J gene fills the gap. The chain combines TRBV7-6 with TRBJ1-5; D call uncertain. Germline loops: CDR1 SGHVS, CDR2 FNYEAQ. Trimming pared 1 base from V and 7 bases from J, leaving 14 bases between. This CDR3 is built from 15 residues. CDR3 sequence reads: CASSLGGGEGQPQHF. Incomplete CDR3 DNA: TGTGCCAGCAGCTTAGGTGGCGGGGAAGGGCAGCCC.

About this clone itself: The CDR3 end is not reached by the read, which stops 3 residues before it; the germline J gene fills it in. The chain recombines TRBV18 with TRBJ2-2, with D hard to call. CDR3 length equals 14 residues. Trimming took off 2 bases at V and 2 bases at J, with 6 bases between the two ends. Germline V gene lookup returns CDR1 KGHSH and CDR2 LQKENI. CDR3: CASSPTFNTGELFF. CDR3 bases read: TGTGCCAGCTCACCAACTTTTAACACCGGGGAG.

The sequenced CDR3 bases are TGTGCCAGCAGGGGACAGGGGCTCGAAAAA. This codes for CASRGQGLEK. The whole CDR3 is CASRGQGLEKLFF. The chain carries TRBV7-9 and TRBJ1-4, with 10 bases identical to TRBD1. The CDR3 is cut off 3 residues early in the read; its end comes from the germline J gene. CDR1 and CDR2 from the germline V gene are SEHNR and FQNEAQ (reference sequence). The CDR3 has 13 amino acids. Losses at the gene ends were 6 bases for V and 8 bases for J; bases not matched to a gene: 3.

A word on this clone: The read ends 3 residues shy of where the CDR3 ends; the end is completed using the germline J gene. This chain joins TRBV7-9 and TRBJ1-2, with D perhaps TRBD1 (5 bases). Trimming left V 3 bases short and J 2 bases short, with 13 bases between. CDR3 length: 15 residues. Germline lookup yields CDR1 SEHNR and CDR2 FQNEAQ (reference sequence). CDR3 in amino acids: CASSFQGGANYGYTF. Partial CDR3 DNA: TGTGCCAGCAGCTTTCAGGGTGGAGCCAACTATGGC.

Worth noting for this clone: The read is 3 residues too short to cover the CDR3 end, so that end is filled in from the germline J gene. The chain combines TRBV7-2 with TRBJ1-3; no definite D call. The V end lost 0 bases, the J end lost 0 bases, and 3 bases lay between the germline ends. Per germline, CDR1 SGHTA and CDR2 FQGNSA. The CDR3 is 14 residues long. The covered CDR3 bases are TGTGCCAGCAGCTTAGCCTCCTCTGGAAACACC. Translation: CASSLASSGNT. The complete CDR3 reads CASSLASSGNTIYF.